The next 8 T cell receptor beta chains were all read from a single sample in a study of cytomegalovirus exposure and HLA in healthy donors. PCR employed 60 Vbeta and 13 Jbeta primers. The table came from immunoSEQ multiplex PCR; TCRdb's copy has only in-frame clones and leaves some out. The sample consists of fewer than 200,000 clones, about nine tenths of them appearing once. What was sequenced was PBMCs. The receptors stem from a boy aged 2-9 years in good health and CMV-seronegative.

The rearrangement uses TRBV6-1 and TRBJ1-1; 7 nucleotides agree with TRBD1. Germline values: CDR1 MNHNS, CDR2 SASEGT. This CDR3 is built from 15 residues. V was pared by 6 bases and J by 10 bases, with 17 bases of the junction left unmatched. The CDR3 loop reads CASRDRTGDVMSAFF. The CDR3 coding sequence is TGTGCCAGCAGGGATCGAACAGGGGACGTCATGTCAGCTTTCTTT.

This rearrangement joins TRBV5-5 to TRBJ1-1; tentative D call: TRBD1 (6 bases). From germline, CDR1 is SGHKS and CDR2 YYEKEE (reference sequence). CDR3 size: 13 residues. V dropped 2 bases and J dropped 6 bases, with 11 bases sitting between them. CDR3 sequence (DNA): TGTGCCAGCAGCTTCACAGGGTCCCCTGAAGCTTTCTTT. Its protein is CASSFTGSPEAFF. Combining the CDR3 with reference TRBV5-5 and TRBJ1-1 gives the whole variable domain DAGVTQSPTHLIKTRGQQVTLRCSPISGHKSVSWYQQVLGQGPQFIFQYYEKEERGRGNFPDRFSARQFPNYSSELNVNALLLGDSALYLCASSFTGSPEAFFGQGTRLTVV.

This chain connects TRBV5-1 to TRBJ1-2; perhaps TRBD1 as D (5 bases). Per the germline V gene, CDR1 is SGHRS and CDR2 is YFSETQ. CDR3 size: 14 residues. V lost 0 bases and J lost 5, with 11 bases in between. CDR3 DNA sequence: TGCGCCAGCAGCTTGGATGGAGGGGATTATGGCTACACCTTC. Its protein product is CASSLDGGDYGYTF.

The rearrangement joins TRBV7-2 to TRBJ2-2; the D gene is possibly TRBD2 (6 bases). Germline V gives CDR1 SGHTA, CDR2 FQGNSA. V was clipped by 3 bases and J by 5 bases, with 16 bases between them. The CDR3 runs to 16 residues. Here the CDR3 DNA reads TGTGCCAGCAGCTTTTGGGGGGTCCCGGGGACCGGGGAGCTGTTTTTT. It yields the protein CASSFWGVPGTGELFF.

This chain connects TRBV28 to TRBJ2-1; 11 positions match TRBD2. Germline CDR1 is MDHEN and CDR2 is SYDVKM. The CDR3 has 15 residues. V dropped 5 bases and J dropped 8; count of bases not matched to a gene: 8. The CDR3 here is CASSPPGLAEHEQFF. The DNA for the CDR3 is TGTGCCAGCAGTCCCCCGGGACTAGCGGAACATGAGCAGTTCTTC.

This clone is a singleton in its sample. This chain links TRBV27 with TRBJ2-7; 7 positions match TRBD1. This CDR3 comprises 13 residues. V gave up 8 bases and J gave up 2 bases; unmatched junction bases: 6. Germline loops: CDR1 MNHEY, CDR2 SMNVEV (reference sequence). The CDR3, as DNA: TGTGCCAGCCGACAGGGAAGGACCTACGAGCAGTACTTC. The encoded protein is CASRQGRTYEQYF.

This chain connects TRBV5-1 to TRBJ2-1; 8 nucleotides align to TRBD1. CDR3 length equals 16 residues. With V trimmed by 4 bases and J by 1 base, 7 bases remained unmatched. Germline V gene lookup returns CDR1 SGHRS and CDR2 YFSETQ. This CDR3 reads CASSPGQGLSYNEQFF. CDR3 nucleotides: TGCGCCAGCAGCCCCGGACAGGGCCTTTCCTACAATGAGCAGTTCTTC.

This rearrangement joins TRBV5-1 to TRBJ1-1; maybe TRBD1 (5 bases). The length of the CDR3 is 13 residues. The V and J ends lost 2 bases and 4 bases respectively, with 9 bases between them. Germline values: CDR1 SGHRS, CDR2 YFSETQ. CDR3 in amino acids: CASSFRGTTEAFF. For the CDR3, the DNA is TGCGCCAGCAGCTTCCGGGGGACCACTGAAGCTTTCTTT. Together with reference TRBV5-1 and TRBJ1-1, the CDR3 gives the full variable domain: KAGVTQTPRYLIKTRGQQVTLSCSPISGHRSVSWYQQTPGQGLQFLFEYFSETQRNKGNFPGRFSGRQFSNSRSEMNVSTLELGDSALYLCASSFRGTTEAFFGQGTRLTVV.